Presented here are 32 T cell receptor beta chains from one specimen sequenced in a study of cytotoxic CD8 clonotypes in ibrutinib-treated CLL. The data were produced by immunoSEQ multiplex PCR, yet TCRdb's version contains in-frame clones alone and is incomplete. The table records approximately 84,000 clones, around 79% of them present only once. The material sequenced was PBMCs, taken after 12 months of ibrutinib treatment. The receptors come from a human donor with chronic lymphocytic leukemia.

A note on this clone: Other DNA sequences from this sample encode an identical CDR3 as well. V is TRBV7-3 and J is TRBJ1-1, with D perhaps matching TRBD1 (5 bases). This CDR3 region has 13 residues. Germline CDR1 is SGHTA and CDR2 is FQGTGA. Trimming left V 1 base short and J 4 bases short, with 7 bases between. In DNA, the CDR3 is TGTGCCAGCAGCTTAATGGGGGGCACTGAAGCTTTCTTT. Amino acids: CASSLMGGTEAFF.

V gene TRBV28 combines with J gene TRBJ1-1, with D unclear. CDR1 is MDHEN and CDR2 is SYDVKM in the germline V gene. The CDR3 totals 14 residues. The V gene lost 8 bases and the J gene lost 4 bases, with 17 bases spanning the gap. The CDR3 region has the DNA TGTGCCAGCTGTCCCTGGGGAGGGAGCACTGAAGCTTTCTTT. Translating gives CASCPWGGSTEAFF. The entire variable domain, with the rest obtained from reference TRBV28 and TRBJ1-1, is as follows: DVKVTQSSRYLVKRTGEKVFLECVQDMDHENMFWYRQDPGLGLRLIYFSYDVKMKEKGDIPEGYSVSREKKERFSLILESASTNQTSMYLCASCPWGGSTEAFFGQGTRLTVV.

The chain recombines TRBV14 with TRBJ2-5; 7 bases match TRBD1. Matching the DNA end better, TRBJ2-7 makes the J call doubtful. In germline, CDR1 is SGHDN, CDR2 FVKESK. The CDR3 totals 14 residues. The CDR3 loop reads CASSQQGQWHEQYF. The CDR3 DNA is TGTGCCAGCAGTCAACAGGGGCAGTGGCACGAGCAGTACTTC.

The V gene is TRBV7-2, the J gene TRBJ1-1; D might be TRBD1 (5 bases). CDR1 is SGHTA and CDR2 is FQGNSA in the germline V gene. With 5 bases removed from V and 3 bases from J, the gap between germline ends came to 16 bases. CDR3 length equals 15 residues. The CDR3: CASSPTVGDYTEAFF. The CDR3 DNA reads TGTGCCAGCAGCCCCACGGTGGGGGACTACACTGAAGCTTTCTTT. The full variable domain, rest sourced from reference TRBV7-2 and TRBJ1-1, is GAGVSQSPSNKVTEKGKDVELRCDPISGHTALYWYRQSLGQGLEFLIYFQGNSAPDKSGLPSDRFSAERTGGSVSTLTIQRTQQEDSAVYLCASSPTVGDYTEAFFGQGTRLTVV.

The CDR3 DNA sequence: TGTGCCAGCAGTCCCTTCGGCAGCCCGAGGACTGAAGCTTTCTTT. This gives the protein CASSPFGSPRTEAFF. This chain links TRBV6-6 with TRBJ1-1; no firm D call. With 5 bases removed from V and 5 bases from J, the gap between germline ends came to 18 bases. This CDR3 is 15 amino acids long. CDR1 is MNHNY, CDR2 SVGAGI, per germline (reference sequence).

The rearrangement joins TRBV5-5 to TRBJ2-3, with 7 bases identical to TRBD2. The trim removed 4 bases at V and 2 bases at J, leaving 7 bases unmatched. Looked up from germline, CDR1 is SGHKS and CDR2 is YYEKEE (reference sequence). The CDR3 is 15 amino acids. The CDR3, as DNA: TGTGCCAGCAGCCCAACTAGCGCCCCCACAGATACGCAGTATTTT. Protein product: CASSPTSAPTDTQYF.

The rearrangement links TRBV28 to TRBJ2-5; the match to TRBD2 covers 9 bases. After removal of 4 bases from V and 1 base from J, the junction contained 7 bases not matched to a gene. The CDR3 length is 16 residues. Germline V lookup: CDR1 MDHEN, CDR2 SYDVKM. The CDR3 here is CASSYLGREGQETQYF. The DNA for the CDR3 is TGTGCCAGCAGTTACCTGGGGCGGGAGGGCCAAGAGACCCAGTACTTC.

The genes are TRBV28 and TRBJ1-1, with D possibly matching TRBD1 (5 bases). The length of the CDR3 is 13 residues. CDR1 and CDR2 (germline): MDHEN, SYDVKM. V lost 6 bases and J lost 5, with 13 bases in between. CDR3 nucleotide sequence: TGTGCCAGCAGGCCGGGGGGGAGGACTGAAGCTTTCTTT. Translation: CASRPGGRTEAFF. The full variable domain, its missing parts supplied by reference TRBV28 and TRBJ1-1, is DVKVTQSSRYLVKRTGEKVFLECVQDMDHENMFWYRQDPGLGLRLIYFSYDVKMKEKGDIPEGYSVSREKKERFSLILESASTNQTSMYLCASRPGGRTEAFFGQGTRLTVV.

The chain has TRBV6-6 and TRBJ2-7, with 8 bases lining up with TRBD2. Trimming took 5 bases from V and 6 from J; bases not matched to a gene: 9. CDR3 length equals 14 residues. Germline lookup yields CDR1 MNHNY and CDR2 SVGAGI (reference sequence). CDR3: CASSPGLAATEQYF. DNA for the CDR3: TGTGCCAGCAGTCCCGGACTAGCAGCTACCGAGCAGTACTTC.

CDR3 protein: CASSPWGQWGAGELFF. CDR3 bases: TGCGCCAGCAGCCCGTGGGGACAGTGGGGGGCCGGGGAGCTGTTTTTT. The V and J genes are TRBV5-1 and TRBJ2-2; the D gene is possibly TRBD1 (7 bases). V was clipped by 4 bases and J by 6 bases, with 19 bases between them. This CDR3 is 16 amino acids long. Per the germline V gene, CDR1 is SGHRS and CDR2 is YFSETQ.

The rearrangement uses TRBV19 and TRBJ2-5; unclear D gene. The CDR3 spans 13 residues. CDR1 is LNHDA, CDR2 SQIVND, per germline (reference sequence). With 3 bases removed from V and 1 base from J, the gap between germline ends came to 6 bases. CDR3 bases: TGTGCCAGTAGTATTGGTCTCCAAGAGACCCAGTACTTC. This encodes CASSIGLQETQYF.

This clone was recorded a few times. This chain uses TRBV1 with TRBJ2-2. TRBV1 is tagged as a pseudogene. There are 16 residues in the CDR3. The DNA for the CDR3 is TGCACCAGCAGCCACGGAAAAGCTCCGAACACCGGGGAGCTGTTTTTT. Translating gives CTSSHGKAPNTGELFF.

This clone has only a few counts. This sequence joins TRBV7-9 and TRBJ1-1; D not resolved. V shed 1 base and J shed 0 bases, with 18 bases lying between them. There are 18 residues in the CDR3. CDR1 is SEHNR, CDR2 FQNEAQ, per germline (reference sequence). CDR3 nucleotides: TGTGCCAGCAGCTTAGAACTAGCCCCTCACCTCATGAACACTGAAGCTTTCTTT. Translating it yields CASSLELAPHLMNTEAFF.

This rearrangement joins TRBV20-1 to TRBJ1-2; D ambiguous. The CDR3 spans 11 residues. V was cut by 6 bases and J by 3 bases, with 8 bases left in between. Germline assignment: CDR1 DFQATT and CDR2 SNEGSKA (reference sequence). CDR3 sequence reads: CSARQDYGYTF. CDR3 DNA sequence: TGCAGTGCCCGGCAGGACTATGGCTACACCTTC.

The gene calls are TRBV7-8 and TRBJ1-4; TRBD1 matches 10 bases. V shed 3 bases and J 6 bases; nucleotides not matched to a gene: 1. Germline CDR1 reads SGHVS; CDR2 reads FQNEAQ. The CDR3 contains 14 residues. In DNA form, the CDR3 reads TGTGCCAGCAGCTTCGGGACAGGGGATGAAAAACTGTTTTTT. It translates to CASSFGTGDEKLFF.

This clone has a count of ten or more. The rearrangement joins TRBV7-2 to TRBJ2-7, with 7 bases aligning to TRBD1. The CDR3 extends over 14 amino acids. Germline CDR1 reads SGHTA; CDR2 reads FQGNSA. The V and J ends lost 3 bases and 0 bases, in that order; junction bases with no gene match: 2. CDR3 sequence reads: CASSFAGGSYEQYF. In DNA form, the CDR3 reads TGTGCCAGCAGCTTCGCAGGGGGCTCCTACGAGCAGTACTTC.

V usage is TRBV13 and J usage is TRBJ1-3, with D maybe TRBD1 (6 bases). V lost 5 bases and J lost 0, with 11 bases in between. The CDR3 extends over 15 amino acids. Germline values: CDR1 PRHDT, CDR2 FYEKMQ (reference sequence). Here the CDR3 reads CASSTYRASGNTIYF. CDR3 sequence (DNA): TGTGCCAGCAGCACCTACAGGGCCTCTGGAAACACCATATATTTT.

This sequence joins TRBV2 and TRBJ2-5; D may be TRBD2 (7 bases). V was pared by 4 bases and J by 5 bases, with 20 bases between. CDR3 length: 16 residues. In germline, CDR1 is SNHLY, CDR2 FYNNEI. In DNA, the CDR3 is TGTGCCAGCAGTGTGGGTTTGGGGGCCGGGGGGGAGACCCAGTACTTC. It specifies CASSVGLGAGGETQYF. The entire variable domain, with the rest obtained from reference TRBV2 and TRBJ2-5, is as follows: EPEVTQTPSHQVTQMGQEVILRCVPISNHLYFYWYRQILGQKVEFLVSFYNNEISEKSEIFDDQFSVERPDGSNFTLKIRSTKLEDSAMYFCASSVGLGAGGETQYFGPGTRLLVL.

The chain is built from TRBV9 and TRBJ2-5; 13 bases map to TRBD2. Germline trimming cut 3 bases from V and 5 bases from J; bases unmatched to any gene: 4. This CDR3 is 15 amino acids long. From germline, CDR1 is SGDLS and CDR2 YYNGEE. Here the CDR3 reads CASSATSGGLETQYF. Here the CDR3 DNA reads TGTGCCAGCAGCGCGACTAGCGGGGGGTTGGAGACCCAGTACTTC.

The chain is built from TRBV13 and TRBJ1-3, with a possible D match to TRBD1 (6 bases). CDR1 PRHDT and CDR2 FYEKMQ come from the germline V gene (reference sequence). Deletions cut 2 bases from V and 4 bases from J, with 12 bases between. The CDR3 has 15 amino acids. CDR3 region: CASSLRDKHGNTIYF. CDR3 nucleotide sequence: TGTGCCAGCAGCTTAAGGGACAAACACGGAAACACCATATATTTT. The complete variable domain, with remaining parts taken from reference TRBV13 and TRBJ1-3, reads AAGVIQSPRHLIKEKRETATLKCYPIPRHDTVYWYQQGPGQDPQFLISFYEKMQSDKGSIPDRFSAQQFSDYHSELNMSSLELGDSALYFCASSLRDKHGNTIYFGEGSWLTVV.

In its sample, this clone was seen a few times. The chain couples TRBV7-2 to TRBJ1-2; D remains ambiguous. The germline CDR1 and CDR2 sequences are SGHTA and FQGNSA. Trimming stripped 5 bases from V and 7 bases from J, with 8 bases between. The CDR3 length is 11 residues. Here the CDR3 DNA reads TGTGCCAGCAGCCCCGGGCTTGGCTACACCTTC. It yields the protein CASSPGLGYTF.

The chain joins TRBV6-4 to TRBJ1-1; 9 nucleotides agree with TRBD1. Germline V gives CDR1 MRHNA, CDR2 SNTAGT. The J segment lost 3 bases and the V segment lost 11 bases, leaving 16 bases of the junction unmatched. The CDR3 runs 16 residues. The CDR3 loop reads CAGYRGPSLRDTEAFF. The CDR3 bases are TGTGCCGGATACAGGGGGCCAAGTCTTCGGGACACTGAAGCTTTCTTT.

The V and J genes are TRBV5-1 and TRBJ2-2; D may be TRBD1 or TRBD2 (6 bases each). Looked up from germline, CDR1 is SGHRS and CDR2 is YFSETQ. The CDR3 runs 13 residues. Trimming removed 3 bases at V and 10 bases at J, with 13 bases between. The CDR3 coding sequence is TGCGCCAGCAGCTGGGGGGCTCCGTCGGAGCTGTTTTTT. This sequence encodes CASSWGAPSELFF.

J is TRBJ2-1 and V is TRBV6-1; tentative D call: TRBD2 (6 bases). The CDR3 covers 14 residues. Per germline, CDR1 MNHNS and CDR2 SASEGT. V lost 9 bases and J 4 bases, leaving 16 bases between the germline ends. CDR3 residues: CASQTSIAYNEQFF. Written as DNA, the CDR3 is TGTGCCAGTCAAACTAGCATCGCATACAATGAGCAGTTCTTC.

The chain uses TRBV5-8 and TRBJ2-5; 8 bases align to TRBD2. V dropped 4 bases and J dropped 4; count of bases not matched to a gene: 9. Germline assignment: CDR1 SGHTS and CDR2 YDEGEE. This CDR3 contains 15 residues. CDR3 nucleotides: TGTGCCAGCAGCCCCCGGGGGGGGTTCGGAGAGACCCAGTACTTC. Protein: CASSPRGGFGETQYF.

The chain employs TRBV20-1 and TRBJ2-5; D call uncertain. V shed 7 bases and J shed 2 bases, with 8 bases lying between them. Germline values: CDR1 DFQATT, CDR2 SNEGSKA (reference sequence). The CDR3 loop spans 11 amino acids. CDR3 in amino acids: CSGTIQETQYF. CDR3 bases: TGCAGTGGAACGATTCAAGAGACCCAGTACTTC.

CDR3 sequence: CASSLVRENYGYTF. The CDR3 DNA reads TGTGCCAGCAGCTTGGTGAGGGAGAACTATGGCTACACCTTC. The V gene is TRBV5-6, the J gene TRBJ1-2; D not resolved. Germline V gene lookup returns CDR1 SGHDT and CDR2 YYEEEE. Trimming left V 0 bases short and J 2 bases short, with 8 bases between. The CDR3 has 14 residues.

The sample holds a few counts of this clone. The rearrangement joins TRBV7-2 to TRBJ1-6, with a possible D match to TRBD1 (5 bases). The V gene's germline CDR1 is SGHTA and CDR2 FQGNSA. The CDR3 consists of 18 residues. The germline V and J ends were trimmed by 0 bases and 0 bases, with 12 bases remaining between them. The CDR3 sequence: CASSLARGGGSYNSPLHF. CDR3 bases: TGTGCCAGCAGCTTAGCGCGGGGGGGAGGCTCCTATAATTCACCCCTCCACTTT.

The chain joins TRBV7-9 to TRBJ2-3; 9 bases line up with TRBD2. The CDR3 totals 15 residues. Trimming took 8 bases from V and 6 from J; bases not matched to a gene: 12. Germline V gene lookup returns CDR1 SEHNR and CDR2 FQNEAQ (reference sequence). The CDR3 DNA sequence: TGTGCCAGCCCCATACTAGCGGGCTTCAAGGATACGCAGTATTTT. This codes for CASPILAGFKDTQYF.

The chain's CDR3 is CASSRTGHGYTF. Written as DNA, the CDR3 is TGTGCCAGTAGTAGGACAGGCCATGGCTACACCTTC. The chain links TRBV19 to TRBJ1-2, with TRBD1 matching over 7 bases. Germline V lookup: CDR1 LNHDA, CDR2 SQIVND (reference sequence). V lost 4 bases and J lost 6; bases outside the gene matches: 2. The CDR3 runs 12 residues.

This chain links TRBV2 with TRBJ2-5, with D unclear. Between the trimmed V and J ends, which lost 1 base and 1 base, there was a span of 10 bases. CDR1 is SNHLY, CDR2 FYNNEI, per germline. The CDR3 is 15 amino acids. The DNA for the CDR3 is TGTGCCAGCAGTGAAGTTTGGTACGGCCAAGAGACCCAGTACTTC. Protein: CASSEVWYGQETQYF.

The chain couples TRBV7-2 to TRBJ2-7, with 8 nucleotides matching TRBD2. The germline CDR1 and CDR2 sequences are SGHTA and FQGNSA. The CDR3 is made up of 16 amino acids. With 0 bases clipped from V and 1 base from J, the junction kept 5 bases outside the gene matches. CDR3 sequence (DNA): TGTGCCAGCAGCTTAGCCGGGACTAGTCCATCCTACGAGCAGTACTTC. Its protein is CASSLAGTSPSYEQYF.